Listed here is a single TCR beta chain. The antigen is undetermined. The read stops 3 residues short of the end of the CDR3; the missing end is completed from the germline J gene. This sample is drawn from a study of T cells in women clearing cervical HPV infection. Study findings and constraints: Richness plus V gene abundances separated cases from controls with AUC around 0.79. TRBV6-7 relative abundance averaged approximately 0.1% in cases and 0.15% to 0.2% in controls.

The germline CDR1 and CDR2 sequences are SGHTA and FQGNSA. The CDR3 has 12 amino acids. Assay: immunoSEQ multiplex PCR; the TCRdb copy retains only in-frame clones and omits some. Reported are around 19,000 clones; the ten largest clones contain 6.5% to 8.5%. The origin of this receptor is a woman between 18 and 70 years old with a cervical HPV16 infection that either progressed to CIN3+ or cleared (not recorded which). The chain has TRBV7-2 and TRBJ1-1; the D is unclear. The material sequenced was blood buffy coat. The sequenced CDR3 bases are TGTGCCAGCAGCTCCGACCCTTGGGCA. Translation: CASSSDPWA. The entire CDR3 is CASSSDPWAAFF.